This TCR beta chain was found in a study of cytomegalovirus exposure and HLA in healthy donors. Regarding this clone: Its antigen is not identified.

PCR primers comprised 60 Vbeta and 13 Jbeta primers. The assay was immunoSEQ multiplex PCR, and TCRdb's table has in-frame clones only and misses some. The table records some 98,000 clones, approximately 72% of them present only once. Study-wide results and limits: Associated with cytomegalovirus, according to the listing, were 150 to 200 TCR beta chains.

Germline CDR1 and CDR2: MDHEN and SYDVKM. Trimming took 6 bases from V and 10 from J; bases not matched to a gene: 8. The CDR3 contains 14 residues. The chain combines TRBV28 with TRBJ1-6, with 8 bases that match TRBD1. This sequence originates from a man aged 18 to 30 in good health and CMV-seropositive. The material sequenced was PBMCs. The CDR3 DNA follows: TGTGCCAGCAGAGCAACAGGGGGTGGGTCACCCCTCCACTTT. Translation: CASRATGGGSPLHF.